This T cell receptor (beta chain) originates from a study of cytomegalovirus exposure and HLA in healthy donors. Across the study: The 90 to 150 validation repertoires, a later analysis reported, used the same platform as the roughly 730 repertoires from the first cohort.

The CDR3 has 15 amino acids. V lost 3 bases and J lost 2; bases outside the gene matches: 4. Germline V gives CDR1 LNHDA, CDR2 SQIVND (reference sequence). It was the approximately 130-subject validation cohort, separate from the approximately 620-subject first cohort, to which the donors belonged. As to this clone: Its antigen is unidentified.

Study-wide points: Researchers catalogued some 160 TCR beta chains as cytomegalovirus-associated. While the bulk of TCR sequences proved rare, some public TCRs turned up in many donors.

Sequencing used immunoSEQ multiplex PCR; TCRdb keeps in-frame clones, though not all of them. The sample holds some 140,000 clones, around 84% seen once. The TCR sequence derives from a human donor in good health. The specimen was PBMCs. V usage is TRBV19 and J usage is TRBJ2-7; 10 bases fit TRBD1. CDR3 loop: CASSMGTGVTYEQYF. The CDR3, as DNA: TGTGCCAGTAGTATGGGGACAGGGGTCACCTACGAGCAGTACTTC.